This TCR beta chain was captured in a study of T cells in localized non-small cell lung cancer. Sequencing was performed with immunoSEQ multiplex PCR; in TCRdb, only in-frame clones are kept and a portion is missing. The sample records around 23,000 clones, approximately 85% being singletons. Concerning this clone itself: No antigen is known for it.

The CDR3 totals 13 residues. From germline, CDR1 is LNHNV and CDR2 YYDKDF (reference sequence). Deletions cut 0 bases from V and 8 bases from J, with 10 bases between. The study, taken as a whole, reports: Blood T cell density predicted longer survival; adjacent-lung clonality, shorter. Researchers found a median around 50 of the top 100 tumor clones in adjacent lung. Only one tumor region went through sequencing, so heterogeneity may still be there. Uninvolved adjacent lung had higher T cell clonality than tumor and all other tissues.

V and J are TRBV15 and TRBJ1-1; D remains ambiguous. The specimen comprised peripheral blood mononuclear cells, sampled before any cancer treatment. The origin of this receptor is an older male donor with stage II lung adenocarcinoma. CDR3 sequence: CATSRDLRREAFF. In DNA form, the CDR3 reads TGTGCCACCAGCAGAGACCTTAGGAGGGAAGCTTTCTTT. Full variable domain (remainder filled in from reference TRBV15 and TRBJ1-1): DAMVIQNPRYQVTQFGKPVTLSCSQTLNHNVMYWYQQKSSQAPKLLFHYYDKDFNNEADTPDNFQSRRPNTSFCFLDIRSPGLGDTAMYLCATSRDLRREAFFGQGTRLTVV.